This T cell receptor (beta chain) was captured in a study of beta chain features in type 1 diabetes. Findings and limits, study-wide: High-TCR-expressing cells could be over-represented by cDNA sequencing. Among patients with Type 1 diabetes, TCRB CDR3s were moderately but significantly shorter in every one of the four CD4+ subsets. It was possible that PCR favored shorter templates, equally so in patients and controls.

The CDR3 totals 12 residues. The germline gives CDR1 MNHNS, CDR2 SASEGT. Trimming left V 3 bases short and J 3 bases short, with 5 bases between. This clone has only a few counts. Its antigen is undetermined. Over 95% purity was reached by all sorted populations. The investigators reverse transcribed all of the isolated RNA, so they sequenced expressed TCRB transcripts. The table came from immunoSEQ multiplex PCR; TCRdb's copy has only in-frame clones and leaves some out. The sample records 680,000 or so clones, under 15% being singletons. The receptor was derived from a young man with type 1 diabetes. This chain uses TRBV6-1 with TRBJ1-2, with D hard to call. Sequencing was carried out using naive CD4+ T cells from blood. The CDR3: CASSETDYGYTF. The CDR3 DNA follows: TGTGCCAGCAGTGAGACCGACTATGGCTACACCTTC.